This TCR beta chain was documented in a study of blood T cell repertoires in COVID-19. For the study at large: The analysed material was cDNA or gDNA that came from T cells, B-cell-depleted T cells, or PBMCs.

In the authors' workflow: Scientists estimated how many nucleated cells there were by amplifying reference gene primers. Produced via immunoSEQ multiplex PCR; TCRdb's table is partial and in-frame only. For V, J and clone size, that table is used; D and trimming come from the DNA. Of 150,000 to 200,000 clones in the sample, around 82% were seen once. CDR1 and CDR2 from the germline V gene are LNHDA and SQIVND (reference sequence). V gave up 2 bases and J gave up 5 bases; unmatched junction bases: 10. The CDR3 contains 16 residues. This chain joins TRBV19 and TRBJ2-7, with 9 positions matching TRBD2. This TCR was recovered from a woman aged 40 to 49 with COVID-19, enrolled during active disease. The sample consisted of peripheral blood. CDR3 DNA: TGTGCCAGTAGTATATTTCTTAGCGGGAGCCAGAACGAGCAGTACTTC. It codes for CASSIFLSGSQNEQYF.